The sample holds a few counts of the clone carrying this TCR beta chain. These data come from a study of early T cells in non-severe SARS-CoV-2 infection. Germline V gives CDR1 GTSNPN, CDR2 SVGIG (reference sequence). This CDR3 has 14 amino acids. J gave up 3 bases and V 3 bases, and 5 bases lay outside the gene matches. Each CDR3 protein gets one entry after TCRdb re-called the 5' RACE reads with MiXCR. The data contain roughly 70,000 distinct CDR3 sequences, roughly 18% of them singletons. The J gene is TRBJ1-1, the V gene TRBV30; TRBD1 matches at 9 bases. Source: whole blood, taken at baseline. The receptor was isolated from an adult who was a healthcare worker with PCR-confirmed SARS-CoV-2 infection or an uninfected control (not recorded which). CDR3 amino acids: CAWSRDRADTEAFF. The DNA for the CDR3 is TGTGCCTGGAGCCGGGACAGGGCAGACACTGAAGCTTTCTTT.